The 3 T cell receptor beta chains below come from one sample, sequenced in a study of shared clonotypes between healthy human individuals. TCRdb keeps only in-frame clones here, not all; method: immunoSEQ multiplex PCR. Altogether about a million clones are present, about 72% being singletons, with the ten largest covering 0.89%. The source material was memory CD4+ T cells from PBMCs. The subset is: CD45RA-negative fraction. The origin of the receptors is a man younger than 30 in good health. Some clones in this sample may be carry-over from other donors' samples.

The rearrangement uses TRBV11-2 and TRBJ2-7; tentatively, D is TRBD2 (5 bases). This CDR3 has 15 amino acids. The V gene's germline CDR1 is SGHAT and CDR2 FQNNGV. Trimming took off 4 bases at V and 6 bases at J, with 19 bases between the two ends. The CDR3 reads CASSYPGKLAGEQYF. CDR3 DNA sequence: TGTGCCAGCAGCTACCCGGGAAAATTGGCGGGCGAGCAGTACTTC. The whole variable domain, filled in from reference TRBV11-2 and TRBJ2-7, reads EAGVAQSPRYKIIEKRQSVAFWCNPISGHATLYWYQQILGQGPKLLIQFQNNGVVDDSQLPKDRFSAERLKGVDSTLKIQPAKLEDSAVYLCASSYPGKLAGEQYFGPGTRLTVT.

A single count supports this clone. The chain combines TRBV28 with TRBJ1-2, with no clear D. The V gene's germline CDR1 is MDHEN and CDR2 SYDVKM. The V and J ends lost 0 bases and 8 bases respectively, with 7 bases between them. The CDR3 has 12 amino acids. CDR3 in amino acids: CASSLWQSGYTF. CDR3 nucleotides: TGTGCCAGCAGTTTATGGCAGTCGGGCTACACCTTC.

This chain connects TRBV9 to TRBJ2-2, with TRBD2 as a possible D gene (5 bases). In germline, CDR1 is SGDLS, CDR2 YYNGEE. This CDR3 has 16 residues. The V end was cut by 0 bases, the J end by 1 base, with 10 bases between. CDR3 nucleotide sequence: TGTGCCAGCAGCGTAGTAGCCGGACTGAACACCGGGGAGCTGTTTTTT. It is translated as CASSVVAGLNTGELFF.